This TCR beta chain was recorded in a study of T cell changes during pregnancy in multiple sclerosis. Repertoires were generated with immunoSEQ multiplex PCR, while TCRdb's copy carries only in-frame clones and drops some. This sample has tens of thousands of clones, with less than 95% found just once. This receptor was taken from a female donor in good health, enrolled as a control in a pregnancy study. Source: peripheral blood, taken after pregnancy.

The CDR3 DNA follows: TGTGCCAGCAGCTTAGTTGGGAGCGGGGTGCGCAATGAGCAGTTCTTC. Translation: CASSLVGSGVRNEQFF. This rearrangement joins TRBV7-2 to TRBJ2-1; 7 nucleotides line up with TRBD2. The junction had 9 bases not matched to a gene; V was cut back by 1 base and J by 6 bases. Germline lookup yields CDR1 SGHTA and CDR2 FQGNSA. This CDR3 has 16 residues.